This T cell receptor (beta chain) was profiled in a study of cytomegalovirus exposure and HLA in healthy donors. The ends were cut back, 0 bases at V and 7 bases at J, with 12 bases in the middle. The CDR3 has 14 residues. Per germline, CDR1 LNHDA and CDR2 SQIVND (reference sequence). The PCR employed 60 Vbeta primers together with 13 Jbeta primers. Sequencing used immunoSEQ multiplex PCR; TCRdb keeps in-frame clones, though not all of them. The sample consists of 98,000 or so clones, under 80% of them appearing once. This clone has more than one count but fewer than ten. This TCR was recovered from a human donor in good health. The material sequenced was PBMCs. The chain carries TRBV19 and TRBJ1-1; D unclear. The DNA of the CDR3 is TGTGCCAGTAGTATAGATCTCGTCCAGATTGAAGCTTTCTTT. This translates into CASSIDLVQIEAFF.